This TCR beta chain was found in a study of vaccination and CD4 T cells after COVID-19. This clonotype has a handful of counts. Antigen: not known. This CDR3 has 17 residues. Treatment reported: approximately nine-day PBMC culture with coronavirus spike peptide pools or control peptides (ViraFEST assay). Whole-study results and caveats: This study had few convalescent patients and no early post-infection samples.

Cultured CD4+ T cell DNA was sequenced using the Oncomine TCR Beta short-read assay. In TCRdb, the PCR reads were re-called with MiXCR into one record per CDR3 protein. The sample has more than 9,500 distinct CDR3 sequences, around 20% seen once. The sequences come from CD4+ T cells from blood, cultured in vitro, collected before SARS-CoV-2 vaccination. The V and J genes are TRBV21-1 and TRBJ2-1; the DNA was not used to check the table's D call, TRBD1. TRBV21-1 corresponds to a pseudogene. The TCR originated in a human donor who received a COVID-19 vaccine. The CDR3 nucleotides are TGTGCCAGCAGCAAAGACCGGGACAGGGCCTCCTACAATGAGCAGTTCTTC. Translated, it gives CASSKDRDRASYNEQFF.